This passage covers 26 T cell receptor beta chains from one sample sequenced in a study of tissue T cells after allogeneic stem cell transplantation. Noted time point: mouse harvest day 7 after allogeneic transplant. Each mouse received 10^7 T-cell-depleted marrow cells plus 10^6 splenic CD5+ T cells by tail vein. Clones were sequenced by immunoSEQ multiplex PCR, and TCRdb holds only the in-frame ones, with some missing. The sample shows approximately 1,300 clones, less than 65% of them seen only once. The specimen sequenced was liver tissue. The receptors shown here come from a female BALB/c mouse given C57BL/6 T cells with graft-versus-host disease after an allogeneic hematopoietic cell transplant.

About this clone itself: The listed genes are named as in mouse. Incomplete CDR3 DNA: TGTGCCAGCTCACTGGGGGGCGCAGAAACGCTGTAT. Its protein product is CASSLGGAETLY. From start to end, the CDR3 is CASSLGGAETLYF. The V gene is TRBV12-1, the J gene TRBJ2-3, with TRBD2 matching 9 bases. The read ends 1 residue before the CDR3 terminus; that terminus is restored from the germline J gene. Germline V gene sequence: CDR1 SGHSN, CDR2 HYEKVE. This CDR3 has 13 residues. Unmatched junction bases numbered 1, after V lost 4 bases and J lost 3 bases.

In the case of this clone: Gene names refer to mouse genes. The read terminates 1 residue ahead of where the CDR3 ends, so the germline J gene completes it. V gene TRBV4 combines with J gene TRBJ2-7, with TRBD2 identical over 11 bases. The J segment lost 6 bases and the V segment lost 6 bases, leaving 7 bases of the junction unmatched. Germline V lookup: CDR1 LGHDT, CDR2 YNNKQL (reference sequence). CDR3 length: 14 residues. CDR3 sequence: CASRTTGGGAEQYF. CDR3 DNA, as far as it was read: TGTGCCAGCAGGACGACTGGGGGGGGCGCTGAACAGTAC.

A remark on this clone: The gene names given are mouse names. Read coverage stops 1 residue before the CDR3 terminus; the germline J gene supplies the remainder. The chain recombines TRBV12-2 with TRBJ2-1; D is unresolved. CDR3 length: 14 amino acids. V lost 0 bases to trimming and J lost 0 bases, with 5 bases between them. Germline CDR1 is SGHLS and CDR2 is HYDKME. CDR3 DNA (partial): TGTGCCAGCTCTCTCGCATATAACTATGCTGAGCAGTTC. Residues: CASSLAYNYAEQF. The entire CDR3 protein reads CASSLAYNYAEQFF. Looking up the rest from reference TRBV12-2 and TRBJ2-1 gives the full variable domain: NSGVVQSPRYIIKGKGERSILKCIPISGHLSVAWYQQTQGQELKFFIQHYDKMERDKGNLPSRFSVQQFDDYHSEMNMSALELEDSAVYFCASSLAYNYAEQFFGPGTRLTVL.

This clone was recorded a few times. Gene and germline names: mouse. The read stops 1 residue short of the end of the CDR3; the missing end is completed from the germline J gene. The V call is TRBV29, the J call TRBJ1-4; no definite D call. Germline V lookup: CDR1 MSHET, CDR2 SYDVDS. The CDR3 covers 14 residues. V was trimmed by 6 bases and J by 3 bases, leaving 11 bases between them. CDR3 in amino acids: CASSPDTTNERLFF. CDR3 DNA (partial): TGTGCTAGCAGCCCCGACACCACCAACGAAAGATTATTT.

For this clone: Genes here carry mouse names. The read ends 1 residue early relative to the CDR3; the germline J gene fills the gap. This rearrangement joins TRBV4 to TRBJ2-7, with D perhaps TRBD1 (5 bases). The length of the CDR3 is 12 residues. CDR1 and CDR2 (germline): LGHDT, YNNKQL (reference sequence). V lost 5 bases and J lost 4, with 9 bases in between. The chain's CDR3 is CASSQGEYEQYF. Incomplete CDR3 DNA: TGTGCCAGCAGCCAAGGGGAGTATGAACAGTAC.

Details on this clone: Here the gene names and germline are mouse. The CDR3 here is CTCKGGYQDTQYF. The sequenced CDR3 bases are TGCACCTGCAAGGGAGGGTACCAAGACACCCAGTAC. The chain links TRBV1 to TRBJ2-5, with D hard to call. The read terminates 1 residue ahead of where the CDR3 ends, so the germline J gene completes it. V shed 7 bases and J shed 1 base, with 9 bases lying between them. CDR3 length: 13 residues. The germline V gene has CDR1 NSQYPW and CDR2 LRSPGD (reference sequence). The whole variable domain, remainder taken from reference TRBV1 and TRBJ2-5, is VTLLEQNPRWRLVPRGQAVNLRCILKNSQYPWMSWYQQDLQKQLQWLFTLRSPGDKEVKSLPGADYLATRVTDTELRLQVANMSQGRTLYCTCKGGYQDTQYFGPGTRLLVL.

This clone is classed as large. Gene names denote mouse genes. The read falls 1 residue short of the CDR3 end, and the missing part is taken from the germline J gene. The chain joins TRBV16 to TRBJ1-1; no clear D gene. This CDR3 comprises 14 residues. Between the trimmed V and J ends, which lost 4 bases and 0 bases, there was a span of 9 bases. The germline CDR1 and CDR2 sequences are SGHSA and FRNQAP. CDR3 DNA (partial): TGTGCAAGCAGCTCGACAAATGCAAACACAGAAGTCTTC. Translating it yields CASSSTNANTEVF. The whole CDR3 sequence reads CASSSTNANTEVFF.

As for this clone: These gene names are mouse names. The read terminates 1 residue before the CDR3 end, so the remaining end is supplied by the germline J gene. The genes are TRBV5 and TRBJ2-1; unclear D gene. From germline, CDR1 is LGHNA and CDR2 YNLKQL (reference sequence). This CDR3 comprises 15 residues. V was clipped by 1 base and J by 0 bases, with 7 bases between them. The sequenced CDR3 bases are TGTGCCAGCAGCCAAGGGGCAGCTAACTATGCTGAGCAGTTC. Its translation is CASSQGAANYAEQF. The full CDR3 sequence reads CASSQGAANYAEQFF.

The count of this clone is one. Gene labels here are mouse ones. The CDR3 end falls 1 residue outside the read, so it is completed with the germline J gene. The rearrangement joins TRBV13-2 to TRBJ1-1; D gene uncertain. This CDR3 region has 14 residues. Trimming left V 0 bases short and J 0 bases short, with 6 bases between. Germline-derived CDR1 and CDR2 are NNHNN and SYGAGS (reference sequence). The chain's CDR3 is CASGDAAANTEVFF. The covered CDR3 bases are TGTGCCAGCGGTGATGCGGCAGCAAACACAGAAGTCTTC.

This clone has a single count. Mouse names are used for the genes. The DNA ends 1 residue before the CDR3 does, and the rest of the CDR3 is filled in from the germline J gene. This rearrangement joins TRBV17 to TRBJ2-2; the match to TRBD1 covers 9 bases. The CDR3 consists of 14 residues. Germline assignment: CDR1 MNHDT and CDR2 YYDKIL. With V trimmed by 5 bases and J by 5 bases, 3 bases remained unmatched. The covered CDR3 bases are TGTGCTAGCAGTGGGACAGGGAGGACCGGGCAGCTCTAC. Its translation is CASSGTGRTGQLY. The full CDR3 protein is CASSGTGRTGQLYF.

In the case of this clone: Gene labels here are mouse ones. The sequenced fragment ends 1 residue before the CDR3 boundary, so the rest is inferred from the germline J gene. The chain links TRBV3 to TRBJ2-1; tentatively, D is TRBD1 (6 bases). V dropped 5 bases and J dropped 4 bases, with 12 bases sitting between them. The CDR3 sequence is 14 residues long. From germline, CDR1 is SNHLY and CDR2 FYNGKV (reference sequence). The DNA read from the CDR3 is TGTGCCAGCAGCCCACAGGGTGGGTATGCTGAGCAGTTC. Protein: CASSPQGGYAEQF. The full CDR3 protein reads CASSPQGGYAEQFF. The whole variable domain, remainder taken from reference TRBV3 and TRBJ2-1, is GPKVLQIPSHQIIDMGQMVTLNCDPVSNHLYFYWYKQILGQQMEFLVNFYNGKVMEKSKLFKDQFSVERPDGSYFTLKIQPTALEDSAVYFCASSPQGGYAEQFFGPGTRLTVL.

This clone was counted between two and nine times. Gene labels here are mouse ones. The part of the CDR3 DNA that was read is TGTGCCAGCAGTGCGGGGGCAGGCAACCAGGCTCCGCTT. It codes for CASSAGAGNQAPL. The full CDR3 reads CASSAGAGNQAPLF. The chain employs TRBV13-1 and TRBJ1-5, with D possibly matching TRBD1 (6 bases). The read comes to an end 1 residue before the CDR3 does, leaving the germline J gene to fill in the end. The CDR3 contains 14 residues. Deletions cut 3 bases from V and 3 bases from J, with 10 bases between. Germline V CDR1 and CDR2: NSHNY, SYGAGN.

As concerns this clone: Mouse names are used for the genes. The CDR3 end lies 1 residue beyond the end of the read and is filled in from the germline J gene. V and J are TRBV1 and TRBJ1-1; no firm D call. Germline CDR1 is NSQYPW and CDR2 is LRSPGD (reference sequence). The CDR3 covers 13 residues. Trimming pared 1 base from V and 1 base from J, leaving 4 bases between. CDR3 in amino acids: CTCSAGGNTEVFF. The sequenced part of the CDR3 DNA is TGCACCTGCAGTGCAGGGGGAAACACAGAAGTCTTC.

Details on this clone: Mouse germline and gene names are used. Sequencing ends 1 residue short of the CDR3 end; the germline J gene provides the rest. The chain uses TRBV1 and TRBJ1-6; TRBD1 matches 9 bases. TRBJ1-6 has ORF status, its function being uncertain. The CDR3 has 15 residues. With 4 bases clipped from V and 3 bases from J, the junction kept 1 base outside the gene matches. In germline, CDR1 is NSQYPW, CDR2 LRSPGD (reference sequence). This CDR3 is CTCSGDRVYNSPLYF. The CDR3 bases that were read are TGCACCTGCAGTGGGGACAGGGTCTATAATTCGCCCCTCTAC.

In the case of this clone: All gene names here are mouse names. The CDR3 end falls 1 residue outside the read, so it is completed with the germline J gene. The chain employs TRBV15 and TRBJ2-3, with D perhaps TRBD1 (6 bases). V was pared by 6 bases and J by 0 bases, with 10 bases between. CDR1 is SGHND, CDR2 FRSKSL, per germline. The CDR3 is 14 amino acids. The DNA read from the CDR3 is TGTGCCAGCAGGGGGACAATTAGTGCAGAAACGCTGTAT. This translates into CASRGTISAETLY. The CDR3 as a whole reads CASRGTISAETLYF.

As concerns this clone: The gene names here belong to mouse. The CDR3 end falls 1 residue outside the read, so it is completed with the germline J gene. This rearrangement joins TRBV26 to TRBJ1-6; 10 nucleotides match TRBD1. TRBJ1-6 is recorded as an ORF, its role being uncertain. CDR3 length equals 16 residues. The V gene end was trimmed by 2 bases and the J gene end by 7 bases; junction bases not matched to a gene: 5. The germline gives CDR1 KGHPV, CDR2 FQNQEV (reference sequence). This CDR3 reads CASSLMDRGRNSPLYF. Partial CDR3 DNA: TGTGCCAGCAGTCTGATGGACAGGGGGAGAAATTCGCCCCTCTAC.

As regards this clone: The gene symbols are mouse symbols. Read coverage stops 1 residue before the CDR3 terminus; the germline J gene supplies the remainder. The rearrangement links TRBV26 to TRBJ1-1; D gene unclear. The germline V gene encodes CDR1 KGHPV and CDR2 FQNQEV (reference sequence). CDR3 length equals 12 residues. Trimming removed 1 base from V and 5 bases from J, with 5 bases in between. The CDR3 is CASSLFRTEVFF. The covered CDR3 bases are TGTGCCAGCAGTCTGTTCAGAACAGAAGTCTTC. Supplemented by reference TRBV26 and TRBJ1-1, the full variable domain reads NSKVIQTPRYLVKGQGQKAKMRCIPEKGHPVVFWYQQNKNNEFKFLINFQNQEVLQQIDMTEKRFSAECPSNSPCSLEIQSSEAGDSALYLCASSLFRTEVFFGKGTRLTVV.

As to this clone: Genes here carry mouse names. The read comes to an end 1 residue before the CDR3 does, leaving the germline J gene to fill in the end. The chain carries TRBV13-1 and TRBJ1-1, with D uncertain. CDR1 is NSHNY, CDR2 SYGAGN, per germline. Trimming shortened V by 5 bases and J by 3 bases, and 5 bases separated the two germline ends. This CDR3 is 11 amino acids long. The sequenced part of the CDR3 DNA is TGTGCCAGCAGCGATCACACAGAAGTCTTC. Amino acid sequence: CASSDHTEVF. The complete CDR3 sequence is CASSDHTEVFF.

Worth noting for this clone: Gene names are the mouse ones. The read terminates 1 residue before the CDR3 end, so the remaining end is supplied by the germline J gene. The chain carries TRBV29 and TRBJ1-1, with TRBD1 as a possible D gene (5 bases). The CDR3 contains 14 residues. Trimming pared 3 bases from V and 0 bases from J, leaving 8 bases between. CDR1 and CDR2 from the germline V gene are MSHET and SYDVDS. Partial CDR3 DNA: TGTGCTAGCAGTTTTGAGGGGAAGAACACAGAAGTCTTC. Encoded protein: CASSFEGKNTEVF. The complete CDR3 protein is CASSFEGKNTEVFF.

In regard to this clone: Gene names are mouse gene names. The read ends 1 residue before the CDR3 terminus; that terminus is restored from the germline J gene. This chain connects TRBV23 to TRBJ2-7; the D call in the table, TRBD1, was not verified against the DNA. The CDR3 consists of 14 residues. Germline V gene data show CDR1 as KGHTA and CDR2 as FQNQQP. The sequenced part of the CDR3 DNA is TGCTCCAGCAGGGGGGGGACAGGGTTCTATGAACAGTAC. Translated, it gives CSSRGGTGFYEQY. The whole CDR3 protein reads CSSRGGTGFYEQYF.

Comments on this clone: Here the gene names and germline are mouse. The CDR3 goes on 1 residue after the read ends, and that part is filled in from the germline J gene. The chain couples TRBV19 to TRBJ1-2, with TRBD1 as a possible D gene (5 bases). Trimming pared 0 bases from V and 4 bases from J, leaving 10 bases between. The CDR3 has 14 residues. Germline V gives CDR1 FNHDT, CDR2 SITEND (reference sequence). The DNA read from the CDR3 is TGTGCCAGCAGTATAGGGGGCGCCGGCTCCGACTACACC. Protein: CASSIGGAGSDYT. The whole CDR3 reads CASSIGGAGSDYTF.

A note on this clone: Genes and germline come from the mouse. The read terminates 1 residue before the CDR3 end, so the remaining end is supplied by the germline J gene. The chain couples TRBV13-2 to TRBJ1-1; 7 positions match TRBD1. Germline V CDR1 and CDR2: NNHNN, SYGAGS (reference sequence). The V segment lost 0 bases and the J segment 10 bases; nucleotides outside the gene matches: 3. The CDR3 totals 12 residues. CDR3 region: CASGDGAGGVFF. CDR3 DNA, as far as it was read: TGTGCCAGCGGTGATGGGGCAGGGGGAGTCTTC.

A remark on this clone: Gene and germline names: mouse. The CDR3 sequence is CASSLRRVSAETLYF. The DNA read from the CDR3 is TGTGCCAGCAGTCTACGCAGGGTTAGTGCAGAAACGCTGTAT. The genes are TRBV26 and TRBJ2-3, with a possible D match to TRBD1 (5 bases). The CDR3 end falls 1 residue outside the read, so it is completed with the germline J gene. Germline V lookup: CDR1 KGHPV, CDR2 FQNQEV (reference sequence). The CDR3 is made up of 15 amino acids. The V gene lost 3 bases and the J gene lost 0 bases, with 10 bases spanning the gap.

This clone was found a few times. Gene names and germline match the mouse. The read ends 1 residue before the CDR3 terminus; that terminus is restored from the germline J gene. V is TRBV13-2 and J is TRBJ2-7; 9 nucleotides align to TRBD2. The CDR3 spans 12 residues. Looked up from germline, CDR1 is NNHNN and CDR2 is SYGAGS (reference sequence). V lost 6 bases, J lost 4 bases, and 2 bases stayed unmatched. CDR3 amino acids: CASADWGYEQYF. CDR3 bases read: TGTGCCAGCGCCGACTGGGGGTATGAACAGTAC.

This clone occurred a few times. Genes and germline are mouse. The CDR3 end falls 1 residue outside the read, so it is completed with the germline J gene. The chain carries TRBV26 and TRBJ2-1; either TRBD1 or TRBD2 may supply D (5 bases each). The CDR3 sequence is 14 residues long. Germline CDR1 is KGHPV and CDR2 is FQNQEV (reference sequence). Trimming stripped 6 bases from V and 1 base from J, with 10 bases between. The CDR3 sequence is CASRPRDNYAEQFF. The DNA read from the CDR3 is TGTGCCAGCAGACCCCGGGACAACTATGCTGAGCAGTTC.

This clone has only a few counts. These gene names are mouse names. The read falls 1 residue short of the CDR3 end, and the missing part is taken from the germline J gene. The rearrangement joins TRBV13-2 to TRBJ2-2; 8 positions match TRBD2. Unmatched junction bases numbered 9, after V lost 1 base and J lost 1 base. Germline V gene lookup returns CDR1 NNHNN and CDR2 SYGAGS (reference sequence). The CDR3 totals 18 residues. The CDR3 sequence: CASGDTGYWGINTGQLYF. The sequenced part of the CDR3 DNA is TGTGCCAGCGGTGATACAGGGTACTGGGGGATAAACACCGGGCAGCTCTAC.